These 9 T cell receptor beta chains originate from one sample sequenced in a study of T cell responses to AZD1222 COVID-19 vaccine. The repertoire was sequenced with immunoSEQ multiplex PCR; TCRdb's copy has only in-frame clones and lacks some. The data contain 90,000 to 150,000 clones, approximately 85% of them singletons. The sample was peripheral blood, taken on day 0 of AZD1222 vaccination. The receptors shown here come from an adult in good health.

This clone was counted only a few times. V is TRBV27 and J is TRBJ2-7; D possibly corresponds to TRBD2 (5 bases). The germline V and J ends were trimmed by 6 bases and 6 bases, with 15 bases remaining between them. Germline V gene sequence: CDR1 MNHEY, CDR2 SMNVEV (reference sequence). The CDR3 contains 13 residues. The CDR3 bases are TGTGCCAGCAGGAGAACTAGGGCCACCGAGCAGTACTTC. Amino acid sequence: CASRRTRATEQYF.

The V call is TRBV3-1 (or the pseudogene TRBV3-2), the J call TRBJ2-7; no reliable D call. The CDR3 runs 16 residues. CDR1 LGHDT and CDR2 YNNKEL come from the germline V gene (reference sequence). V lost 3 bases and J lost 4, with 19 bases in between. For the CDR3, the DNA is TGTGCCAGCAGCCAGGTATCCTCTAGGGTGGCTTACGAGCAGTACTTC. This translates into CASSQVSSRVAYEQYF.

A single count supports this clone. The chain joins TRBV11-2 to TRBJ2-7; perhaps TRBD1 as D (6 bases). The CDR3 sequence is 15 residues long. V was trimmed by 0 bases and J by 5 bases, leaving 14 bases between them. Germline assignment: CDR1 SGHAT and CDR2 FQNNGV. CDR3 bases: TGTGCCAGCAGCTTAGATGGCACAGGGTTCAACGAGCAGTACTTC. Translated: CASSLDGTGFNEQYF.

This clone was found once. The genes are TRBV21-1 and TRBJ2-7. TRBV21-1 is labeled a pseudogene. This CDR3 spans 13 amino acids. The CDR3 loop reads CASRPTIDGGQYF. The DNA of the CDR3 is TGTGCCAGCAGGCCGACGATTGATGGGGGGCAGTACTTC.

The table lists this clone with a few counts. This chain joins TRBV21-1 and TRBJ2-5; the DNA was not used to check the table's D call, TRBD2. TRBV21-1 is designated a pseudogene. There are 13 residues in the CDR3. The CDR3 loop reads CASKWTSFETQYF. CDR3 nucleotide sequence: TGTGCCAGCAAATGGACTAGCTTCGAGACCCAGTACTTC.

The chain carries TRBV11-3 and TRBJ2-7, with D uncertain. Trimming shortened V by 1 base and J by 0 bases, and 13 bases separated the two germline ends. The CDR3 has 16 residues. CDR1 is SGHNT and CDR2 is YENEEA in the germline V gene. The CDR3 protein is CASSLGDRRSSYEQYF. In nucleotides, the CDR3 is TGTGCCAGCAGCTTAGGAGACCGAAGGAGCTCCTACGAGCAGTACTTC.

The chain joins TRBV6-6 to TRBJ1-3; TRBD1 matches at 9 bases. CDR1 MNHNY and CDR2 SVGAGI come from the germline V gene (reference sequence). The ends lost 10 bases at V and 8 bases at J; junction bases unmatched: 12. This CDR3 has 14 amino acids. CDR3 nucleotide sequence: TGTGCCAACACCCGGACAGGGGCAGGGTACACCATATATTTT. Its translation: CANTRTGAGYTIYF.

CDR3 sequence: CASSYSMRRVTEAFF. The CDR3 DNA reads as TGTGCCAGCAGTTACTCGATGCGCAGGGTTACTGAAGCTTTCTTT. The V call is TRBV6-5, the J call TRBJ1-1, with D maybe TRBD1 (5 bases). The CDR3 has 15 amino acids. The V gene's germline CDR1 is MNHEY and CDR2 SVGAGI. V was clipped by 0 bases and J by 5 bases, with 13 bases between them.

This sequence joins TRBV5-1 and TRBJ1-4; D is unresolved. This CDR3 has 16 residues. CDR1 is SGHRS, CDR2 YFSETQ, per germline. Trimming pared 1 base from V and 8 bases from J, leaving 18 bases between. In nucleotides, the CDR3 is TGCGCCAGCAGCTTGAAGCGTTCTTCGGTAATAGAAAAACTGTTTTTT. Its translation is CASSLKRSSVIEKLFF.